This section outlines one T cell receptor beta chain sequence together with its context. Its antigen is as yet unknown. The sample belongs to a study of T cells in localized non-small cell lung cancer. Overall study results and limits: Sequencing involved a lone tumor region, leaving heterogeneity possible.

V shed 0 bases and J shed 10 bases, with 10 bases lying between them. There are 12 residues in the CDR3. Germline CDR1 and CDR2: SQVTM and ANQGSEA. This table comes from immunoSEQ multiplex PCR, and its TCRdb copy is limited to in-frame clones, with some not included. The data show 5,000 to 7,000 clones, with roughly 25% seen just once and about 8.8% held by the top ten. This specimen consisted of lung tumor tissue, obtained before any cancer treatment. The sequence came from an older female donor with stage I lung adenocarcinoma. The chain combines TRBV29-1 with TRBJ2-1; tentative D call: TRBD2 (5 bases). The CDR3, as DNA: TGCAGCGTTGAAGAAAGCGGAGTCGAGCAGTTCTTC. Protein sequence: CSVEESGVEQFF.